These 6 T cell receptor beta chains came from one sample sequenced in a study of cytomegalovirus exposure and HLA in healthy donors. Use of 60 Vbeta and 13 Jbeta primers characterized the PCR. Produced via immunoSEQ multiplex PCR; TCRdb's table is partial and in-frame only. The sample has 110,000 to 150,000 clones; around 80% are singletons. The sequenced material came from PBMCs. These receptors came from a man aged 35-49 years in good health and CMV-seropositive.

The rearrangement links TRBV7-9 to TRBJ1-5, with 7 positions matching TRBD1. The CDR3 extends over 17 amino acids. Germline values: CDR1 SEHNR, CDR2 FQNEAQ (reference sequence). The ends lost 1 base at V and 4 bases at J; junction bases unmatched: 10. CDR3 sequence: CASSLGGAGGRNQPQHF. In DNA, the CDR3 is TGTGCCAGCAGCTTAGGGGGGGCAGGGGGACGAAATCAGCCCCAGCATTTT.

The genes are TRBV6-1 and TRBJ1-5; D not certain. Germline V gene data show CDR1 as MNHNS and CDR2 as SASEGT. There are 15 residues in the CDR3. Trimming shortened V by 1 base and J by 7 bases, and 14 bases separated the two germline ends. The CDR3, as DNA: TGTGCCAGCAGTGAAGGGTCGATACGGTCCCAGCCCCAGCATTTT. This translates into CASSEGSIRSQPQHF.

The chain carries TRBV5-4 and TRBJ2-7; 14 positions match TRBD2. Germline-derived CDR1 and CDR2 are SGHNT and YYREEE (reference sequence). V was clipped by 3 bases and J by 1 base; unmatched bases: 9. The CDR3 is 18 amino acids. The CDR3 sequence is CASSSSGLAGVGSYEQYF. For the CDR3, the DNA is TGTGCCAGCAGCTCTTCGGGACTAGCGGGAGTAGGGTCCTACGAGCAGTACTTC.

The chain is built from TRBV7-8 and TRBJ1-1; no definite D call. V lost 2 bases to trimming and J lost 3 bases, with 7 bases between them. The CDR3 is made up of 13 amino acids. CDR1 and CDR2 from the germline V gene are SGHVS and FQNEAQ. Written as DNA, the CDR3 is TGTGCCAGCAGCTTATGGGAGGACACTGAAGCTTTCTTT. This codes for CASSLWEDTEAFF.

This clone has only one observation. Written as DNA, the CDR3 is TGTGCCAGCGGGGAGATGAACGAGCAGTACTTC. It specifies CASGEMNEQYF. The chain uses TRBV6-6 and TRBJ2-7; the D gene is possibly TRBD2 (5 bases). Germline V CDR1 and CDR2: MNHNY, SVGAGI (reference sequence). V gave up 8 bases and J gave up 5 bases, with 10 bases separating them. There are 11 residues in the CDR3.

V and J are TRBV7-3 and TRBJ2-1; TRBD2 aligns across 7 bases. The length of the CDR3 is 14 residues. Trimming at V came to 2 bases and at J to 3 bases, leaving 1 base not matched to a gene. CDR1 and CDR2 from the germline V gene are SGHTA and FQGTGA. The CDR3 here is CASSLASGYNEQFF. The CDR3 DNA reads TGTGCCAGCAGCTTAGCTAGCGGCTACAATGAGCAGTTCTTC.